The next 2 T cell receptor beta chains were all read from a single sample in a study of response to subunit inactivated influenza vaccine. TCRdb re-called the RT-PCR reads with MiXCR, one entry per CDR3 protein. The table has roughly 570,000 distinct CDR3 sequences, 10% to 15% seen once. The sample here was PBMCs from blood, taken 45 days after vaccination. These receptors were obtained from a man aged 50 to 59 who received an inactivated influenza vaccine.

This clonotype was counted only a few times. V and J are TRBV6-5 and TRBJ2-7; perhaps D is TRBD1 or TRBD2 (5 bases each). Trimming took 5 bases from V and 7 from J, leaving 18 bases between them. Germline V gives CDR1 MNHEY, CDR2 SVGAGI. This CDR3 spans 14 amino acids. As DNA, the CDR3 is TGTGCCAGCAGTACTCCTCGGGGCACCGGAGAGCAGTACTTC. Protein: CASSTPRGTGEQYF.

This chain uses TRBV23-1 with TRBJ1-4; D is undetermined. TRBV23-1 is an ORF, and what it does is uncertain. CDR3 length: 22 residues. V was pared by 5 bases and J by 4 bases, with 35 bases between. The CDR3 protein is CASSRRSMRILDGPRSNEKLFF. CDR3 DNA sequence: TGCGCCAGCAGTAGGAGGAGTATGAGAATTTTAGATGGCCCCCGAAGTAATGAAAAACTGTTTTTT.